Presented here are 10 T cell receptor beta chains from one specimen sequenced in a study of cytomegalovirus exposure and HLA in healthy donors. The PCR had 60 Vbeta and 13 Jbeta primers. Generated by immunoSEQ multiplex PCR, the TCRdb table keeps only in-frame clones and is missing some. The sample includes 150,000 to 200,000 clones, roughly 78% of them seen just once. Sequencing was carried out using PBMCs. These TCRs come from a woman aged 45-65 years in good health and CMV-seropositive.

This clone was counted a single time. The rearrangement joins TRBV5-1 to TRBJ2-2, with D possibly matching TRBD1 (6 bases). The V end was cut by 4 bases, the J end by 0 bases, with 10 bases between. CDR3 length equals 15 residues. CDR1 is SGHRS and CDR2 is YFSETQ in the germline V gene. CDR3 region: CASSGGFANTGELFF. The CDR3 DNA sequence: TGCGCCAGCAGCGGGGGCTTCGCGAACACCGGGGAGCTGTTTTTT.

This clone was counted a few times. V and J are TRBV5-6 and TRBJ1-4; D remains ambiguous. Deletions cut 4 bases from V and 2 bases from J, with 9 bases between. This CDR3 spans 14 amino acids. CDR1 and CDR2 from the germline V gene are SGHDT and YYEEEE. The CDR3: CASSVSGTNEKLFF. The CDR3 coding sequence is TGTGCCAGCAGCGTTTCGGGTACTAATGAAAAACTGTTTTTT.

Remarks on this clone: A read error may account for a junction end that differs from germline. The chain has TRBV5-4 and TRBJ2-3; 8 positions match TRBD1. This CDR3 has 15 amino acids. CDR1 is SGHNT and CDR2 is YYREEE in the germline V gene (reference sequence). CDR3 residues: CTSSLDRGVTDTQYF. The CDR3 coding sequence is TGTACCAGCAGCTTAGACAGGGGAGTAACAGATACGCAGTATTTT.

The chain carries TRBV10-3 and TRBJ2-3; 10 bases agree with TRBD2. The germline gives CDR1 ENHRY, CDR2 SYGVKD. J gave up 6 bases and V 0 bases, and 12 bases lay outside the gene matches. The CDR3 contains 18 residues. The CDR3 reads CAISESVVQLAGSDTQYF. CDR3 nucleotides: TGTGCCATCAGTGAGTCCGTAGTTCAACTAGCGGGATCTGATACGCAGTATTTT.

This clone appeared a single time. The gene calls are TRBV28 and TRBJ2-5; the D gene is possibly TRBD1 (5 bases). In germline, CDR1 is MDHEN, CDR2 SYDVKM. The CDR3 extends over 15 amino acids. V lost 3 bases to trimming and J lost 4 bases, with 15 bases between them. The CDR3 nucleotides are TGTGCCAGCAGTTTGGTAGGGGTAGGCACAGAGACCCAGTACTTC. As protein: CASSLVGVGTETQYF.

The chain has TRBV6-6 and TRBJ1-2, with 10 bases fitting TRBD1. Trimming removed 6 bases from V and 5 bases from J; junction bases left unmatched: 3. This CDR3 has 13 amino acids. The germline gives CDR1 MNHNY, CDR2 SVGAGI (reference sequence). Here the CDR3 reads CASRWGQGYGYTF. Written as DNA, the CDR3 is TGTGCCAGCAGATGGGGACAGGGGTATGGCTACACCTTC.

This clone was seen once. The chain uses TRBV18 and TRBJ2-7, with TRBD2 matching over 8 bases. Looked up from germline, CDR1 is KGHSH and CDR2 is LQKENI. This CDR3 spans 15 amino acids. Trimming at V came to 3 bases and at J to 0 bases, leaving 4 bases not matched to a gene. The CDR3 sequence: CASSPGGGFSYEQYF. The CDR3 coding sequence is TGTGCCAGCTCACCCGGGGGGGGTTTCTCCTACGAGCAGTACTTC.

The V and J genes are TRBV29-1 and TRBJ2-7, with 10 bases identical to TRBD1. CDR1 is SQVTM and CDR2 is ANQGSEA in the germline V gene. This CDR3 is built from 14 residues. The trim removed 8 bases at V and 5 bases at J, leaving 12 bases unmatched. The CDR3 loop reads CSTLGQGGVHEQYF. The CDR3 coding sequence is TGCAGCACCCTAGGACAGGGGGGAGTTCACGAGCAGTACTTC.

The V call is TRBV27, the J call TRBJ1-5; D possibly corresponds to TRBD1 (5 bases). Germline V lookup: CDR1 MNHEY, CDR2 SMNVEV (reference sequence). The CDR3 runs to 12 residues. Deletions cut 5 bases from V and 9 bases from J, with 11 bases between. DNA of the CDR3: TGTGCCAGCAGTCTTTACCAGGGGCCCCAGCATTTT. It yields the protein CASSLYQGPQHF.

This clone appeared once. The genes are TRBV6-1 and TRBJ1-6; a possible D gene is TRBD1 (5 bases). The length of the CDR3 is 14 residues. The V end was cut by 2 bases, the J end by 10 bases, with 12 bases between. The germline CDR1 and CDR2 sequences are MNHNS and SASEGT. The CDR3 bases are TGTGCCAGCAGTGAAAGGGGTGGAGGGTCACCCCTCCACTTT. It is translated as CASSERGGGSPLHF.